Presented here are 12 T cell receptor beta chains from one specimen sequenced in a study of cytomegalovirus exposure and HLA in healthy donors. The PCR ran on 60 Vbeta and 13 Jbeta primers. This table comes from immunoSEQ multiplex PCR, and its TCRdb copy is limited to in-frame clones, with some not included. The sample comprises 55,000 to 80,000 clones, 65% to 80% of which are singletons, and about a fifth rests with the top ten. The material sequenced was PBMCs. These receptors were obtained from a man aged 35 to 55 in good health and CMV-seropositive.

The J gene is TRBJ1-3, the V gene TRBV9; D gene uncertain. V lost 0 bases and J lost 0, with 10 bases in between. Per the germline V gene, CDR1 is SGDLS and CDR2 is YYNGEE. The CDR3 extends over 16 amino acids. The DNA of the CDR3 is TGTGCCAGCAGCGTAGCCACAGACAACTCTGGAAACACCATATATTTT. This sequence encodes CASSVATDNSGNTIYF. The complete variable domain, with remaining parts taken from reference TRBV9 and TRBJ1-3, reads DSGVTQTPKHLITATGQRVTLRCSPRSGDLSVYWYQQSLDQGLQFLIQYYNGEERAKGNILERFSAQQFPDLHSELNLSSLELGDSALYFCASSVATDNSGNTIYFGEGSWLTVV.

This chain joins TRBV6-6 and TRBJ1-6; 9 bases align to TRBD1. V gave up 2 bases and J gave up 7 bases; unmatched junction bases: 6. The CDR3 is made up of 16 amino acids. CDR1 is MNHNY, CDR2 SVGAGI, per germline (reference sequence). The CDR3 coding sequence is TGTGCCAGCAGTTACCCCGGACAGGGGCTGAATTCACCCCTCCACTTT. Protein: CASSYPGQGLNSPLHF.

This clone was recorded a few times. The V gene is TRBV7-9, the J gene TRBJ2-1, with TRBD2 identical over 8 bases. The CDR3 has 15 amino acids. The V and J ends lost 7 bases and 6 bases, in that order; junction bases with no gene match: 11. CDR1 and CDR2 from the germline V gene are SEHNR and FQNEAQ (reference sequence). This CDR3 reads CASIPGTSSINEQFF. CDR3 DNA sequence: TGTGCCAGCATTCCCGGGACTAGTTCGATCAATGAGCAGTTCTTC.

In its sample, this clone was seen a few times. V gene TRBV19 combines with J gene TRBJ2-6; tentative D call: TRBD1 (6 bases). The germline gives CDR1 LNHDA, CDR2 SQIVND (reference sequence). The CDR3 has 16 residues. Trimming shortened V by 5 bases and J by 0 bases, and 11 bases separated the two germline ends. The CDR3 region is CASSPLDSSGANVLTF. CDR3 DNA sequence: TGTGCCAGTAGTCCTTTGGACAGCTCTGGGGCCAACGTCCTGACTTTC.

The chain has TRBV30 and TRBJ1-1, with 7 nucleotides matching TRBD1. Trimming at V came to 1 base and at J to 7 bases, leaving 6 bases not matched to a gene. Germline V gene lookup returns CDR1 GTSNPN and CDR2 SVGIG (reference sequence). The CDR3 is made up of 13 amino acids. The CDR3 here is CAWSGGTASEAFF. CDR3 nucleotide sequence: TGTGCCTGGAGTGGTGGGACAGCAAGTGAAGCTTTCTTT. Together with reference TRBV30 and TRBJ1-1, the CDR3 gives the full variable domain: SQTIHQWPATLVQPVGSPLSLECTVEGTSNPNLYWYRQAAGRGLQLLFYSVGIGQISSEVPQNLSASRPQDRQFILSSKKLLLSDSGFYLCAWSGGTASEAFFGQGTRLTVV.

The rearrangement links TRBV6-5 to TRBJ1-1; D is perhaps TRBD1 (6 bases). Germline-derived CDR1 and CDR2 are MNHEY and SVGAGI. V lost 8 bases, J lost 11 bases, and 12 bases lay in between. The CDR3 covers 10 residues. CDR3 residues: CASGDRNAFF. The CDR3 DNA is TGTGCCAGCGGTGACAGGAACGCTTTCTTT.

V is TRBV5-4 and J is TRBJ2-3; 11 nucleotides match TRBD2. The V segment lost 5 bases and the J segment 0 bases; nucleotides outside the gene matches: 14. The CDR3 runs 19 residues. Germline loops: CDR1 SGHNT, CDR2 YYREEE (reference sequence). The CDR3 reads CASSELGYGTSGSTDTQYF. DNA for the CDR3: TGTGCCAGCAGTGAACTAGGGTACGGGACTAGCGGAAGCACAGATACGCAGTATTTT.

This clone was counted once. The rearrangement joins TRBV2 to TRBJ1-3; D gene ambiguous. Germline CDR1 SNHLY, CDR2 FYNNEI. This CDR3 is 15 amino acids long. V gave up 6 bases and J gave up 1 base, with 13 bases separating them. DNA of the CDR3: TGTGCCAGCAGAGAGCCCCCCTCGTCTGGAAACACCATATATTTT. This codes for CASREPPSSGNTIYF.

This clone was seen a few times. The rearrangement links TRBV19 to TRBJ1-5; a weak D match, TRBD1 (5 bases). The V gene lost 2 bases and the J gene lost 3 bases, with 14 bases spanning the gap. This CDR3 comprises 16 residues. Germline V gene data show CDR1 as LNHDA and CDR2 as SQIVND (reference sequence). The CDR3 DNA sequence: TGTGCCAGTAGTATAAGGAACCAGGGTGACAATCAGCCCCAGCATTTT. This encodes CASSIRNQGDNQPQHF.

The V gene is TRBV6-4, the J gene TRBJ1-1; 7 nucleotides match TRBD1. The CDR3 is made up of 15 amino acids. V gave up 6 bases and J gave up 4 bases; unmatched junction bases: 11. Germline values: CDR1 MRHNA, CDR2 SNTAGT. The CDR3 DNA follows: TGTGCCAGCAGCCGGGACAGCTCCCGGGGCACTGAAGCTTTCTTT. Translated, it gives CASSRDSSRGTEAFF.

The J gene is TRBJ1-2, the V gene TRBV15; 9 nucleotides align to TRBD1. J was trimmed by 6 bases and V by 3 bases; bases with no gene match: 8. CDR3 length: 15 residues. Germline V gene lookup returns CDR1 LNHNV and CDR2 YYDKDF (reference sequence). The CDR3 coding sequence is TGTGCCACCAGCAGCCCCGGGACAGGGTTAAATGGCTACACCTTC. Protein: CATSSPGTGLNGYTF.

The chain is built from TRBV6-5 and TRBJ2-7; TRBD1 aligns across 9 bases. Germline V gene data show CDR1 as MNHEY and CDR2 as SVGAGI. Trimming at V came to 2 bases and at J to 4 bases, leaving 6 bases not matched to a gene. CDR3 length: 15 amino acids. The CDR3 loop reads CASSYAGTGLYEQYF. For the CDR3, the DNA is TGTGCCAGCAGTTACGCCGGGACAGGGTTATACGAGCAGTACTTC.